The clone carrying this T cell receptor (beta chain) was counted only a few times. Its antigen remains unidentified. PCR amplification relied on 60 Vbeta primers (plus 13 Jbeta primers). Data came from immunoSEQ multiplex PCR; TCRdb stores just in-frame clones and leaves some out. The repertoire holds about 180,000 clones, with about three quarters as singletons. V was clipped by 7 bases and J by 8 bases, with 17 bases between them. The CDR3 contains 12 residues. Germline CDR1 reads SQVTM; CDR2 reads ANQGSEA. The data were taken from a study of cytomegalovirus exposure and HLA in healthy donors. The wider study: An early data release held tens of millions of unique TCRs from HLA-typed donors. The study, taken as a whole, reports: Solely CMV serostatus was available to characterize immune exposure.

The sample consisted of PBMCs. The chain is built from TRBV29-1 and TRBJ1-2; unclear D gene. The receptor was derived from a man younger than 35 in good health and CMV-seronegative. The CDR3 here is CSEQRGPRGYTF. As DNA, the CDR3 is TGCAGCGAGCAACGGGGTCCTAGGGGCTACACCTTC.